Sequencing of this T cell receptor beta chain was carried out in a study of T cell responses to AZD1222 COVID-19 vaccine. Samples with a second dose at about 4 or about 12 weeks were pooled together. The data were produced by immunoSEQ multiplex PCR, yet TCRdb's version contains in-frame clones alone and is incomplete. This sample yields some 130,000 clones, of which approximately 92% are seen a single time; 0.85% to 1.3% belongs to the top ten. This CDR3 spans 15 amino acids. V dropped 2 bases and J dropped 6 bases, with 13 bases sitting between them. Germline V gene data show CDR1 as MDHEN and CDR2 as SYDVKM.

The TCR comes from an adult who received the AZD1222 COVID-19 vaccine. The specimen comprised peripheral blood, sampled 28 days after the second AZD1222 dose. The rearrangement uses TRBV28 and TRBJ1-4, with a tentative D call TRBD1 (5 bases). CDR3 loop: CASSLGGTGDEKLFF. The CDR3 DNA reads as TGTGCCAGCAGTTTAGGGGGTACAGGAGATGAAAAACTGTTTTTT. The variable domain in full, completed from reference TRBV28 and TRBJ1-4, reads DVKVTQSSRYLVKRTGEKVFLECVQDMDHENMFWYRQDPGLGLRLIYFSYDVKMKEKGDIPEGYSVSREKKERFSLILESASTNQTSMYLCASSLGGTGDEKLFFGSGTQLSVL.